This is a list of T cell receptor beta chains from one sample in a study of cytomegalovirus exposure and HLA in healthy donors. The protocol was immunoSEQ multiplex PCR, while the TCRdb copy is restricted to in-frame clones and leaves out a portion. This table holds 120,000 to 150,000 clones, less than 80% found once. The specimen sequenced was PBMCs. The receptors derive from a woman in her 50s in good health and CMV-seropositive. CDR3s include the opening cysteine and the closing phenylalanine or tryptophan. The order of the fields is D gene, V gene, J gene, clone size, CDR3 DNA, CDR3 protein. The D gene is left open where the match is weak. Expanded clones get a size class; other rows say once, few or many, or leave the size out.

>-|TRBV20-1|TRBJ1-2|-
TGCAGTGCCGACCGGGGATGGGGCTACACCTTC
CSADRGWGYTF
>-|TRBV19|TRBJ1-1|once
TGTGCCAGTAGTGCGACAGCAATGGGGTACACTGAAGCTTTCTTT
CASSATAMGYTEAFF
>-|TRBV7-8|TRBJ1-5|-
TGTGCCAGCAGCCTACGTCGTACAGAGTATAGCAATCAGCCCCAGCATTTT
CASSLRRTEYSNQPQHF
>-|TRBV27|TRBJ2-2|-
TGTGCCAGCAGTTTTGGTGGGGGGGCGGCCGGGGAGCTGTTTTTT
CASSFGGGAAGELFF
>TRBD1|TRBV28|TRBJ2-7|-
TGTGCCAGCAGTCCCCGGGACAGAAGGACCTACGAGCAGTACTTC
CASSPRDRRTYEQYF
>TRBD1|TRBV7-2|TRBJ2-6|-
TGTGCCAGCAGCTTAACAGGGGGCGCTGGGGCCAACGTCCTGACTTTC
CASSLTGGAGANVLTF
>-|TRBV6-5|TRBJ2-5|-
TGTGCCAGCAGTTACTCGGGCAGGGGACAAGAGACCCAGTACTTC
CASSYSGRGQETQYF
>TRBD1|TRBV28|TRBJ1-4|-
TGTGCCAGCAGTGTGACAGGGGGCTTGACTAATGAAAAACTGTTTTTT
CASSVTGGLTNEKLFF
>TRBD1|TRBV6-5|TRBJ1-6|-
TGTGCCAGCAGACAGGGGAATAATTCACCCCTCCACTTT
CASRQGNNSPLHF
>TRBD1|TRBV30|TRBJ1-1|-
TGTGCCTGGGGGGACAGGGGAAGGGGGACTGAAGCTTTCTTT
CAWGDRGRGTEAFF
>TRBD1|TRBV29-1|TRBJ2-2|once
TGCAGGAGGAAGGGGACAGGCAACACCGGGGAGCTGTTTTTT
CRRKGTGNTGELFF
>TRBD2|TRBV2|TRBJ2-2|-
TGTGCCAGCACCGAAGGGCGGGGGGCCGGGGAGCTGTTTTTT
CASTEGRGAGELFF
>TRBD1|TRBV4-1|TRBJ2-6|once
TGCGCCAGCAGCAGCCCCGGACAGGAGTCTGGGGCCAACGTCCTGACTTTC
CASSSPGQESGANVLTF
>-|TRBV5-1|TRBJ1-1|-
TGCGCCAGCAGCTTGAAGGGGGACACTGAAGCTTTCTTT
CASSLKGDTEAFF
>-|TRBV6-5|TRBJ1-6|-
TGTGCCAGCAGCTCCGGGGACACGAATTCACCCCTCCACTTT
CASSSGDTNSPLHF
>-|TRBV28|TRBJ2-7|-
TGTGCCAGCACCTCAGGACTGGGAGGAGTTTCCTACGAGCAGTACTTC
CASTSGLGGVSYEQYF
>-|TRBV19|TRBJ1-4|-
TGTGCCAGTAGTATTCATCCCGGAGGGGATGAAAAACTGTTTTTT
CASSIHPGGDEKLFF
>-|TRBV30|TRBJ1-5|-
TGTGCCTGGAACCCCGGGGGAAGCCAGCCCCAGCATTTT
CAWNPGGSQPQHF
>-|TRBV5-6|TRBJ1-2|-
TGTGCCAGCCACATTTCATCAGGGTATGGCTACACCTTC
CASHISSGYGYTF
>TRBD1|TRBV6-5|TRBJ1-2|-
TGTGCCAGCAGTTACTCGACAGGGGAAGCTAACTATGGCTACACCTTC
CASSYSTGEANYGYTF
>-|TRBV15|TRBJ2-7|once
TGTGCCACCAGCAGAGATACGGGCGAGCAGTACTTC
CATSRDTGEQYF
>-|TRBV7-2|TRBJ1-2|-
TGTGCCAGCAGCCCCGATACCCTCCTCTATGTTGGCTACACCTTC
CASSPDTLLYVGYTF
>TRBD1|TRBV4-3|TRBJ1-2|-
TGCGCCAGCAGCCAGTCCAGGGGGATTTTCTATGGCTACACCTTC
CASSQSRGIFYGYTF
>TRBD1|TRBV19|TRBJ2-5|-
TGTGCCACAGGGACAGACAAAGAGACCCAGTACTTC
CATGTDKETQYF
>TRBD1|TRBV6-5|TRBJ1-2|-
TGTGCCAGCAGTCGATCCCCTAGGGGGCAGGGCTACACCTTC
CASSRSPRGQGYTF
>TRBD1|TRBV5-6|TRBJ2-5|-
TGTGCCAGCAGCTTAGTGGCAGGGGGCCGGGAGACCCAGTACTTC
CASSLVAGGRETQYF
>TRBD2|TRBV11-2|TRBJ2-3|-
TGTGCCAGCAGCTTGCTAGCGGGGAACACAGATACGCAGTATTTT
CASSLLAGNTDTQYF
>-|TRBV6-5|TRBJ1-1|few
TGTGCCAGCAGTTACCTTCGACCGGAGAAGAACACTGAAGCTTTCTTT
CASSYLRPEKNTEAFF
>TRBD1|TRBV6-1|TRBJ1-6|-
TGTGCCAGCAGTGCAGACAGGGGTAATTCACCCCTCCACTTT
CASSADRGNSPLHF
>-|TRBV5-1|TRBJ1-2|-
TGCGCCAGCAGCCCCGGGTTGCAGGGTGGCTACACCTTC
CASSPGLQGGYTF
>-|TRBV7-3|TRBJ1-2|-
TGTGCCAGCAGCTTATTGGGCAGCTATGGCTACACCTTC
CASSLLGSYGYTF
>TRBD1|TRBV5-1|TRBJ2-7|once
TGCGCCAGCAGCAGTGCACAGGGGACGGTCGAGCAGTACTTC
CASSSAQGTVEQYF
>-|TRBV28|TRBJ2-7|-
TGCGTCAGCAGTTTAACCAGCTACGAGCAGTACTTC
CVSSLTSYEQYF
>TRBD2|TRBV2|TRBJ2-7|-
TGTGCCAGCGGGGGGGACTACGAGCAGTACTTC
CASGGDYEQYF
>TRBD1|TRBV7-9|TRBJ1-3|once
TGTGCCAGCAGCCCCGGGGACAGGCCCTCTGGAAACACCATATATTTT
CASSPGDRPSGNTIYF
>TRBD2|TRBV18|TRBJ2-5|-
TGTGCCAGCTCACCCCCTAGCGGCCGCCAAGAGACCCAGTACTTC
CASSPPSGRQETQYF
>-|TRBV14|TRBJ2-1|-
TGTGCCAGCAGCCACCCGGGAAGGGACTTCTCAGTTTACAATGAGCAGTTCTTC
CASSHPGRDFSVYNEQFF
>-|TRBV4-2|TRBJ2-1|-
TGTGCCAGCAGCGGCGGGGAAAGCTCCTACAATGAGCAGTTCTTC
CASSGGESSYNEQFF
>TRBD1|TRBV6-4|TRBJ1-2|few
TGTGCCAGCAGTGTGACAGGGACCTATGGTGGCTACACCTTC
CASSVTGTYGGYTF
>-|TRBV5-6|TRBJ1-1|-
TGTGCCAGCAGTATACCCGGGAATCAAGCTTTCTTT
CASSIPGNQAFF
>-|TRBV18|TRBJ2-2|-
TGTGCCAGCTCCCCCAGGAGGGGAGGCACCGGGGAGCTGTTTTTT
CASSPRRGGTGELFF
>TRBD2|TRBV7-9|TRBJ2-5|few
TGTGCCAGCAGCTCCATACCTAGCGGGGGCGAGGAGACCCAGTACTTC
CASSSIPSGGEETQYF
>-|TRBV9|TRBJ1-6|-
TGTGCCAGCAGCGCCCGACAGGATAATTCACCCCTCCACTTT
CASSARQDNSPLHF
>-|TRBV7-9|TRBJ2-3|-
TGTGCCGCGGGAAGGGTCACAGATACGCAGTATTTT
CAAGRVTDTQYF